The clone carrying this T cell receptor (beta chain) has just a few counts. Its antigen is currently unknown. This sample was taken from a study of T cell repertoires in cytomegalovirus infection. At the level of the study: Peptides in the study included HLA-C-restricted and HLA-B-restricted CMV epitopes. Public TCR beta signature analysis indicated the presence of both CMV infection and matching HLA type.

After removal of 4 bases from V and 5 bases from J, the junction contained 5 bases not matched to a gene. The CDR3 runs to 14 residues. Via MiXCR, TCRdb re-called the reads, giving one row per CDR3 protein. Among about 310,000 distinct CDR3 sequences listed, approximately 25% were seen once. General observations from the study: Identification of carriers of CMV plus the relevant HLA was performed using cumulative public TCR beta family frequency. HLA-C-restricted CMV-specific TCR beta clonotypes were dominant in the ex vivo response.

The clonotype comes from a human donor in good health (CMV status not recorded). Some clones in this sample may be carry-over from other donors' samples. The sample was cultured PBMCs, taken from culture after CMV antigen stimulation. J is TRBJ1-1 and V is TRBV12-3 or TRBV12-4, with TRBD1 matching over 9 bases. In nucleotides, the CDR3 is TGTGCCAGCAGTTCAACAGGGGGCAGGACTGAAGCTTTCTTT. It specifies CASSSTGGRTEAFF.